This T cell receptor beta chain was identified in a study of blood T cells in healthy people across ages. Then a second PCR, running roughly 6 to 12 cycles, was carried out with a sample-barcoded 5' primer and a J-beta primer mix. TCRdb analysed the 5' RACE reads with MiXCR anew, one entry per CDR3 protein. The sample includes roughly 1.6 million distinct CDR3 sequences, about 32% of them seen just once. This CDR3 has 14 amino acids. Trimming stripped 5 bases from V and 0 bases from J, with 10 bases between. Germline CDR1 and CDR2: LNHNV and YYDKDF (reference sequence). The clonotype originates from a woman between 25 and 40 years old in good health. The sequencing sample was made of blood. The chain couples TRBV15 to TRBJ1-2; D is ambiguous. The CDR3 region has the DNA TGTGCCACCAGCTATCTGGTTACTAACTATGGCTACACCTTC. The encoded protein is CATSYLVTNYGYTF.